The 30 T cell receptor beta chains given below trace back to one sample, sequenced in a study of cytomegalovirus exposure and HLA in healthy donors. Amplification used 60 Vbeta primers and 13 Jbeta primers. Some clones are missing from TCRdb's copy, which holds only in-frame ones; the method was immunoSEQ multiplex PCR. The data show 100,000 to 150,000 clones, 74% seen once. Sequenced material: PBMCs. These receptors were collected from a middle-aged man in good health and CMV-seropositive.

This chain joins TRBV4-1 and TRBJ2-7; 8 bases are shared with TRBD1. Germline CDR1 and CDR2: MGHRA and YSYEKL. CDR3 length: 16 residues. The V and J ends lost 3 bases and 0 bases, in that order; junction bases with no gene match: 7. CDR3: CASSQPPGQASYEQYF. The CDR3, as DNA: TGCGCCAGCAGCCAGCCTCCGGGACAGGCCTCCTACGAGCAGTACTTC.

This clone was seen a few times. This chain links TRBV4-3 with TRBJ2-7; 8 bases agree with TRBD1. CDR1 and CDR2 (germline): LGHNA, YSLEER. V lost 3 bases, J lost 1 base, and 2 bases stayed unmatched. The CDR3 contains 14 residues. CDR3 protein: CASSQDRASYEQYF. The CDR3 DNA reads TGCGCCAGCAGCCAGGACAGGGCTTCCTACGAGCAGTACTTC.

The chain carries TRBV5-1 and TRBJ2-1, with 8 nucleotides matching TRBD2. Trimming took 1 base from V and 0 from J; bases not matched to a gene: 3. CDR3 size: 16 residues. The germline V gene encodes CDR1 SGHRS and CDR2 YFSETQ. The CDR3 DNA is TGCGCCAGCAGCTTGCCAGCGGGGGCCTCCTACAATGAGCAGTTCTTC. Protein product: CASSLPAGASYNEQFF.

The chain recombines TRBV19 with TRBJ2-7; tentative D call: TRBD2 (5 bases). The CDR3 totals 16 residues. Germline loops: CDR1 LNHDA, CDR2 SQIVND (reference sequence). Trimming pared 2 bases from V and 0 bases from J, leaving 14 bases between. In DNA form, the CDR3 reads TGTGCCAGTAGTATACGAGCGGATCGGAGCTCCTACGAGCAGTACTTC. Translation: CASSIRADRSSYEQYF.

The V gene is TRBV30, the J gene TRBJ1-1, with 7 bases lining up with TRBD1. V trimming: 1 base; J trimming: 5 bases; junction bases outside the gene matches: 7. The CDR3 contains 14 residues. Germline values: CDR1 GTSNPN, CDR2 SVGIG (reference sequence). The CDR3, as DNA: TGTGCCTGGAGTGCCCCAGGGGGGTGGACTGAAGCTTTCTTT. This encodes CAWSAPGGWTEAFF.

The chain employs TRBV5-1 and TRBJ1-1, with TRBD1 as a possible D gene (6 bases). Deletions cut 4 bases from V and 1 base from J, with 14 bases between. CDR1 is SGHRS and CDR2 is YFSETQ in the germline V gene. This CDR3 comprises 15 residues. CDR3 protein: CASSPLGTPNTEAFF. The CDR3 DNA sequence: TGCGCCAGCAGCCCACTCGGGACACCGAACACTGAAGCTTTCTTT. The entire variable domain, with the rest obtained from reference TRBV5-1 and TRBJ1-1, is as follows: KAGVTQTPRYLIKTRGQQVTLSCSPISGHRSVSWYQQTPGQGLQFLFEYFSETQRNKGNFPGRFSGRQFSNSRSEMNVSTLELGDSALYLCASSPLGTPNTEAFFGQGTRLTVV.

V and J are TRBV18 and TRBJ1-2; D possibly corresponds to TRBD1 (5 bases). The CDR3 spans 13 residues. Per germline, CDR1 KGHSH and CDR2 LQKENI. Trimming stripped 3 bases from V and 2 bases from J, with 7 bases between. CDR3 residues: CASSPGPNYGYTF. CDR3 bases: TGTGCCAGCTCACCGGGGCCGAACTATGGCTACACCTTC.

The chain recombines TRBV7-9 with TRBJ1-5; 8 bases agree with TRBD1. The CDR3 is 15 residues long. V lost 5 bases and J lost 3; bases outside the gene matches: 6. CDR1 SEHNR and CDR2 FQNEAQ come from the germline V gene (reference sequence). This CDR3 is CASSGQGEDNQPQHF. As DNA, the CDR3 is TGTGCCAGCAGCGGACAGGGAGAGGACAATCAGCCCCAGCATTTT.

This clone has just a few counts. This sequence joins TRBV6-6 and TRBJ2-7, with TRBD1 matching over 7 bases. CDR1 and CDR2 from the germline V gene are MNHNY and SVGAGI (reference sequence). The V segment lost 2 bases and the J segment 1 base; nucleotides outside the gene matches: 8. This CDR3 region has 16 residues. This chain's CDR3 is CASSYRKGTESYEQYF. The CDR3 DNA reads TGTGCCAGCAGTTACCGTAAAGGGACAGAATCCTACGAGCAGTACTTC.

This clone has only a few counts. This sequence joins TRBV18 and TRBJ2-5; 7 nucleotides agree with TRBD1. Germline V gene lookup returns CDR1 KGHSH and CDR2 LQKENI. The CDR3 totals 15 residues. After removal of 7 bases from V and 5 bases from J, the junction contained 13 bases not matched to a gene. CDR3 DNA sequence: TGTGCCAGCTTCCCGACAGGGAACTTCAGGGAGACCCAGTACTTC. It yields the protein CASFPTGNFRETQYF.

The chain couples TRBV5-4 to TRBJ2-4; the match to TRBD1 covers 7 bases. V shed 4 bases, J shed 8 bases, and the junction held 3 bases outside the gene matches. This CDR3 is built from 12 residues. CDR1 is SGHNT and CDR2 is YYREEE in the germline V gene (reference sequence). This CDR3 is CASSRTGDIQYF. The CDR3 nucleotides read TGTGCCAGCAGCAGGACAGGAGACATTCAGTACTTC.

This clone was seen only a few times. This chain uses TRBV29-1 with TRBJ1-4, with D unclear. The CDR3 length is 13 residues. Germline assignment: CDR1 SQVTM and CDR2 ANQGSEA. Trimming removed 4 bases from V and 4 bases from J, with 10 bases in between. The CDR3: CSVGWSINEKLFF. CDR3 DNA sequence: TGCAGCGTTGGTTGGAGCATTAATGAAAAACTGTTTTTT.

This chain links TRBV5-5 with TRBJ2-7, with 7 bases matching TRBD2. The trim removed 0 bases at V and 2 bases at J, leaving 5 bases unmatched. Germline assignment: CDR1 SGHKS and CDR2 YYEKEE (reference sequence). This CDR3 contains 15 residues. In DNA, the CDR3 is TGTGCCAGCAGCTTGGACGGTGGGGGGGCCTACGAGCAGTACTTC. Residues: CASSLDGGGAYEQYF.

The chain uses TRBV11-2 and TRBJ2-1; TRBD2 agrees at 8 bases. J lost 10 bases, V lost 5 bases, and 10 bases had no gene match. The V gene's germline CDR1 is SGHAT and CDR2 FQNNGV. The CDR3 contains 14 residues. The CDR3 reads CASSQDGLAFEQFF. CDR3 in DNA: TGTGCCAGCAGCCAAGACGGACTAGCATTCGAGCAGTTCTTC. Variable domain in full (rest from reference TRBV11-2 and TRBJ2-1): EAGVAQSPRYKIIEKRQSVAFWCNPISGHATLYWYQQILGQGPKLLIQFQNNGVVDDSQLPKDRFSAERLKGVDSTLKIQPAKLEDSAVYLCASSQDGLAFEQFFGPGTRLTVL.

The V gene is TRBV27, the J gene TRBJ2-7; the match to TRBD1 covers 9 bases. The V and J ends lost 6 bases and 5 bases, in that order; junction bases with no gene match: 17. In germline, CDR1 is MNHEY, CDR2 SMNVEV (reference sequence). There are 17 residues in the CDR3. The CDR3 DNA reads as TGTGCCAGCAGCACACCCGACAGGGGGAGGAAAATGGACGAGCAGTACTTC. It specifies CASSTPDRGRKMDEQYF.

The chain recombines TRBV7-6 with TRBJ2-7; 12 bases line up with TRBD1. CDR3 length: 15 amino acids. J gave up 9 bases and V 1 base, and 7 bases lay outside the gene matches. The germline gives CDR1 SGHVS, CDR2 FNYEAQ. The CDR3 is CASSLGGDRGQGQYF. The CDR3 DNA follows: TGTGCCAGCAGCTTAGGGGGGGACAGGGGGCAAGGGCAGTACTTC.

This chain links TRBV2 with TRBJ2-7; D not resolved. This CDR3 spans 13 amino acids. Deletions cut 7 bases from V and 0 bases from J, with 10 bases between. Per germline, CDR1 SNHLY and CDR2 FYNNEI. CDR3: CASTNVFSYEQYF. Here the CDR3 DNA reads TGTGCCAGCACTAACGTCTTCTCCTACGAGCAGTACTTC.

The chain is built from TRBV6-6 and TRBJ1-5; D is uncertain. The CDR3 contains 14 residues. V was shortened by 2 bases and J by 2 bases, with 7 bases between the two germline ends. CDR1 is MNHNY and CDR2 is SVGAGI in the germline V gene (reference sequence). Written as DNA, the CDR3 is TGTGCCAGCAGTTACCTTCAGGGCAATCAGCCCCAGCATTTT. This translates into CASSYLQGNQPQHF.

This chain uses TRBV29-1 with TRBJ1-2, with TRBD1 as a possible D gene (5 bases). This CDR3 has 12 residues. With 3 bases removed from V and 4 bases from J, the gap between germline ends came to 9 bases. Germline CDR1 is SQVTM and CDR2 is ANQGSEA. The DNA for the CDR3 is TGCAGCGTTGAGCGGGACTCCTATGGCTACACCTTC. Its protein product is CSVERDSYGYTF.

This chain joins TRBV29-1 and TRBJ2-3; D uncertain. Looked up from germline, CDR1 is SQVTM and CDR2 is ANQGSEA. Trimming stripped 0 bases from V and 6 bases from J, with 16 bases between. The CDR3 runs 15 residues. CDR3 sequence: CSVEDLPPYSDTQYF. CDR3 bases: TGCAGCGTTGAAGATCTTCCTCCATACTCGGATACGCAGTATTTT.

This clone was counted a few times. The gene calls are TRBV5-1 and TRBJ1-4; 9 nucleotides align to TRBD1. Unmatched junction bases numbered 9, after V lost 5 bases and J lost 7 bases. Germline-derived CDR1 and CDR2 are SGHRS and YFSETQ. This CDR3 contains 15 residues. This CDR3 reads CASSMGTGGIEKLFF. The CDR3 bases are TGCGCCAGCAGTATGGGAACAGGGGGCATTGAAAAACTGTTTTTT.

This clone appeared a few times. The CDR3 sequence: CASRDKRTQYF. The CDR3, as DNA: TGTGCCAGCAGGGACAAGAGAACCCAGTACTTC. V and J are TRBV27 and TRBJ2-5, with a weak D call TRBD1 (5 bases). Germline V gives CDR1 MNHEY, CDR2 SMNVEV (reference sequence). V shed 6 bases and J shed 8 bases, with 10 bases lying between them. This CDR3 spans 11 amino acids.

V is TRBV16 and J is TRBJ1-2, with unresolved D. V dropped 3 bases and J dropped 1 base, with 6 bases sitting between them. This CDR3 spans 13 amino acids. Germline-derived CDR1 and CDR2 are KGHSY and FQNENV. The CDR3 region has the DNA TGTGCCAGCAGCCACCAGGATAACTATGGCTACACCTTC. The encoded protein is CASSHQDNYGYTF.

The chain couples TRBV27 to TRBJ2-5; 9 positions match TRBD1. Trimming cost V 5 bases and J 5 bases; bases outside gene matches: 9. CDR1 MNHEY and CDR2 SMNVEV come from the germline V gene (reference sequence). The CDR3 loop spans 15 amino acids. CDR3 sequence: CASSPHRGPGETQYF. The CDR3 nucleotides read TGTGCCAGCAGTCCGCACAGGGGGCCAGGGGAGACCCAGTACTTC.

This sequence joins TRBV5-1 and TRBJ2-5; a weak D match, TRBD2 (7 bases). This CDR3 contains 16 residues. V was trimmed by 2 bases and J by 3 bases, leaving 17 bases between them. The germline V gene encodes CDR1 SGHRS and CDR2 YFSETQ. CDR3 residues: CASSFQGREFEETQYF. The CDR3 DNA reads as TGCGCCAGCAGCTTCCAGGGGAGGGAGTTTGAAGAGACCCAGTACTTC. Using reference TRBV5-1 and TRBJ2-5 for the parts outside the CDR3, the full variable domain is KAGVTQTPRYLIKTRGQQVTLSCSPISGHRSVSWYQQTPGQGLQFLFEYFSETQRNKGNFPGRFSGRQFSNSRSEMNVSTLELGDSALYLCASSFQGREFEETQYFGPGTRLLVL.

In its sample, this clone was seen once. The V gene is TRBV28, the J gene TRBJ2-7; D is perhaps TRBD1 (5 bases). This CDR3 region has 14 residues. In germline, CDR1 is MDHEN, CDR2 SYDVKM. Trimming took 7 bases from V and 2 from J, leaving 15 bases between them. In DNA, the CDR3 is TGTGCCAGCACCCCATCAGGGTATACCTACGAGCAGTACTTC. This translates into CASTPSGYTYEQYF.

The genes are TRBV5-1 and TRBJ2-7; D is unresolved. V lost 0 bases and J 0 bases, leaving 13 bases between the germline ends. Germline-derived CDR1 and CDR2 are SGHRS and YFSETQ. The CDR3 sequence is 16 residues long. Here the CDR3 reads CASSLVPVPSSYEQYF. DNA for the CDR3: TGCGCCAGCAGCTTGGTTCCTGTCCCTAGCTCCTACGAGCAGTACTTC.

This clone was counted only a few times. The chain carries TRBV27 and TRBJ2-7; unclear D gene. The germline V gene encodes CDR1 MNHEY and CDR2 SMNVEV (reference sequence). The CDR3 covers 11 residues. Trimming took off 6 bases at V and 3 bases at J, with 6 bases between the two ends. The CDR3 protein is CASSSFYEQYF. The CDR3 DNA sequence: TGTGCCAGCAGCTCCTTCTACGAGCAGTACTTC.

The J gene is TRBJ1-6, the V gene TRBV10-3; 7 nucleotides match TRBD1. Germline values: CDR1 ENHRY, CDR2 SYGVKD. This CDR3 contains 15 residues. V was pared by 7 bases and J by 9 bases, with 12 bases of the junction left unmatched. The CDR3 DNA is TGTGCCATCATATATTGGACAGGCCTCGGTTCACCCCTCCACTTT. It encodes CAIIYWTGLGSPLHF.

This clone appeared a few times. The chain combines TRBV30 with TRBJ1-1; D ambiguous. The V end was cut by 3 bases, the J end by 1 base, with 12 bases between. Per germline, CDR1 GTSNPN and CDR2 SVGIG (reference sequence). CDR3 length equals 14 residues. In DNA form, the CDR3 reads TGTGCCTGGAGGCCCCGAGGAGGGAACACTGAAGCTTTCTTT. Translation: CAWRPRGGNTEAFF.